These T cell receptor beta chains were read from a single sample in a study of shared clonotypes between healthy human individuals. Sequencing used immunoSEQ multiplex PCR; TCRdb keeps in-frame clones, though not all of them. The sample shows over a million clones, about 96% of them seen only once. The sequenced sample was naive CD4+ T cells sorted from blood. The receptor source for this set is a man younger than 45 in good health. CDR3s leave out the opening cysteine and the closing phenylalanine or tryptophan. The D gene is left open where the match is weak.

V gene	D gene	J gene	CDR3 protein
TRBV28	NA	TRBJ2-5	ASSLGRLQETQY
TRBV5-6	TRBD2	TRBJ2-3	ASSFLAENTDTQY
TRBV5-1	NA	TRBJ1-3	ASSSGSAGNTIY
TRBV2	TRBD1	TRBJ2-6	ASGVSRDSSSGANVLT
TRBV7-2	NA	TRBJ1-1	ASSLQQNTEAF
TRBV7-9	NA	TRBJ2-7	ASSSRTGFSYEQY
TRBV28	NA	TRBJ2-1	ASKGDRDEQF
TRBV7-9	NA	TRBJ1-1	ASSLQQNTEAF
TRBV28	NA	TRBJ2-7	ASTIVGGPYEQY
TRBV28	TRBD1	TRBJ1-4	ASSLLEGTGGAWEKLF
TRBV11-3	NA	TRBJ2-3	ASSLGIRPDTQY
TRBV7-9	NA	TRBJ2-2	ATDSAKSGELF
TRBV6-4	TRBD2	TRBJ2-1	ASSREARNNEQF
TRBV7-9	NA	TRBJ2-7	ASSLGDPLIYEQY
TRBV25-1	TRBD1	TRBJ1-2	ASSVRGQPEMRGYT
TRBV10-1	TRBD2	TRBJ2-4	ASRASGSDIQY
TRBV5-6	NA	TRBJ1-1	ASSIPTRRNTEAF
TRBV9	TRBD1	TRBJ2-5	ASSERTGVRVTQY
TRBV6-5	NA	TRBJ1-5	ASSYSVYSNQPQH
TRBV4-1	NA	TRBJ2-3	ASSQVKLNTDTQY
TRBV5-4	TRBD2	TRBJ2-7	ASSSPGTSYEQY
TRBV18	NA	TRBJ2-1	ASSPTREMDEQF
TRBV19	TRBD1	TRBJ2-5	ASRQGETQY
TRBV5-5	TRBD2	TRBJ2-7	ASSHTGTSGREQY
TRBV2	TRBD1	TRBJ1-2	ASRATRTGDGYT
TRBV2	NA	TRBJ2-4	ASSPRALKY
TRBV7-3	NA	TRBJ2-1	ASSSPKTDRHSYNEQF
TRBV19	NA	TRBJ2-3	ASRMGGGSDTQY
TRBV28	NA	TRBJ1-4	ASRKTGPGLF
TRBV15	NA	TRBJ1-5	ATSRDGVGQPQH
TRBV28	NA	TRBJ2-5	ASLLRGQAKGTQY
TRBV18	TRBD1	TRBJ2-7	ASSSGTGTYEQY